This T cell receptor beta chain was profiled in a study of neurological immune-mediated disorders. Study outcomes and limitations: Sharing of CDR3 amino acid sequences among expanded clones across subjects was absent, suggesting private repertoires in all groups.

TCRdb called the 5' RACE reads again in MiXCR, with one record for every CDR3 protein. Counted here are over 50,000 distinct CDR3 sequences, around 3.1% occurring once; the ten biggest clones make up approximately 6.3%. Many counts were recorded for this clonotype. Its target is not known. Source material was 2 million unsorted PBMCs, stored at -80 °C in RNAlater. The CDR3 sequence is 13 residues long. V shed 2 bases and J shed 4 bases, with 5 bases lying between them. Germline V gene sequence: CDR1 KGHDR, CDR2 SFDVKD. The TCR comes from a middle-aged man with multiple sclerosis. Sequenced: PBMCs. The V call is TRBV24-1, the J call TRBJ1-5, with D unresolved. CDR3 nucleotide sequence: TGTGCCACCAGTGATTATGGTAATCAGCCCCAGCATTTT. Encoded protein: CATSDYGNQPQHF.